This is a list of T cell receptor beta chains from one sample in a study of blood T cell repertoires in COVID-19. Sequenced by immunoSEQ multiplex PCR; TCRdb stores in-frame clones only, minus some. The sample has some 400,000 clones, around 90% seen once. The specimen was peripheral blood. Receptors were obtained from a human donor in a cohort sampled during active COVID-19. Both conserved end residues are part of each CDR3. A D gene is named only where the DNA matches it firmly. Not all rows give a size; the values are once, few, many and, for expanded clones, a class.

V,J,size,D,CDR3,DNA
TRBV5-1,TRBJ2-3,-,TRBD1,CASSLTDRGLYTQYF,TGCGCCAGCAGCTTGACGGACAGGGGGCTATATACGCAGTATTTT
TRBV7-2,TRBJ1-2,once,TRBD1,CASSLEGTGFGGYTF,TGTGCCAGCAGCTTAGAGGGGACAGGGTTTGGTGGCTACACCTTC
TRBV28,TRBJ2-7,-,TRBD2,CASSPANPFRRGASYEQYF,TGTGCCAGCAGCCCCGCTAATCCATTCAGGCGGGGGGCTTCCTACGAGCAGTACTTC
TRBV15,TRBJ1-4,-,-,CATSSAGRVNEKLFF,TGTGCCACCAGCAGCGCAGGGAGGGTTAATGAAAAACTGTTTTTT
TRBV7-3,TRBJ2-3,few,-,CASSLGATTDTQYF,TGTGCCAGCAGCTTAGGGGCGACTACAGATACGCAGTATTTT
TRBV6-5,TRBJ1-1,-,-,CASSYLSHGGTEAFF,TGTGCCAGCAGTTACCTTTCCCACGGAGGCACTGAAGCTTTCTTT
TRBV6-6,TRBJ2-1,-,-,CASSYRGPEQFF,TGTGCCAGCAGTTACAGGGGCCCTGAGCAGTTCTTC
TRBV29-1,TRBJ2-2,-,TRBD2,CSAQTGGGRGGELFF,TGCAGCGCCCAAACCGGTGGGGGGAGGGGCGGGGAGCTGTTTTTT
TRBV12-5,TRBJ1-6,once,-,CASGHIGSSPLHF,TGTGCTAGTGGCCACATAGGGAGTTCACCCCTCCACTTT
TRBV6-5,TRBJ2-7,-,-,CASSPEGYSYEQYF,TGTGCCAGCAGCCCAGAGGGTTACTCCTACGAGCAGTACTTC
TRBV7-8,TRBJ2-7,-,-,CASSFGGLKGSRAEQYF,TGTGCCAGCAGCTTCGGCGGGCTAAAGGGTTCTCGAGCCGAGCAGTACTTC
TRBV5-1,TRBJ2-2,few,-,CASSYTSSGELFF,TGCGCCAGCAGTTATACTAGCTCCGGGGAGCTGTTTTTT
TRBV5-1,TRBJ1-5,-,-,CASSESGDLSPQHF,TGCGCCAGCAGCGAGTCAGGGGACCTTAGTCCCCAGCATTTT
TRBV30,TRBJ2-5,-,TRBD2,CAWSTPLKSGTKREETQYF,TGTGCCTGGAGTACCCCTCTAAAATCCGGGACTAAACGCGAAGAGACCCAGTACTTC
TRBV5-1,TRBJ1-4,-,-,CASSLAWGDEKLFF,TGCGCCAGCAGCTTGGCTTGGGGGGATGAAAAACTGTTTTTT
TRBV4-1,TRBJ1-2,once,TRBD1,CASSARTGTSYGYTF,TGCGCCAGCAGCGCCAGGACAGGCACTAGCTATGGCTACACCTTC
TRBV29-1,TRBJ1-4,-,-,CSVRGGNEKLFF,TGCAGCGTACGCGGGGGTAATGAAAAACTGTTTTTT
TRBV18,TRBJ2-1,-,TRBD2,CASSPPAGVNEQFF,TGTGCCAGCTCACCACCCGCGGGGGTCAATGAGCAGTTCTTC
TRBV2,TRBJ1-4,-,TRBD1,CASSTEDRGINEKLFF,TGTGCCAGCAGTACAGAAGACAGGGGGATTAATGAAAAACTGTTTTTT
TRBV9,TRBJ2-2,-,TRBD2,CASSARLAGNTGELFF,TGTGCCAGCAGCGCCCGACTAGCGGGTAACACCGGGGAGCTGTTTTTT
TRBV27,TRBJ2-3,once,-,CARVRGTQYF,TGTGCCAGGGTAAGAGGTACGCAGTATTTT
TRBV30,TRBJ2-1,-,-,CAWSVGGEGVRFF,TGTGCCTGGAGTGTAGGAGGGGAAGGGGTGAGGTTCTTC
TRBV18,TRBJ1-4,-,-,CASSPSEGSTNEKLFF,TGTGCCAGCTCACCCTCAGAGGGTTCAACTAATGAAAAACTGTTTTTT
TRBV9,TRBJ2-5,-,-,CASSPTGETQYF,TGTGCCAGCAGCCCAACGGGTGAGACCCAGTACTTC
TRBV13,TRBJ2-1,-,TRBD2,CASSLGTWGGNEQFF,TGTGCCAGCAGCTTAGGGACTTGGGGGGGCAATGAGCAGTTCTTC
TRBV5-6,TRBJ1-4,-,TRBD1,CASSSPGGWEKLFF,TGTGCCAGCAGCTCCCCAGGGGGATGGGAAAAACTGTTTTTT
TRBV28,TRBJ1-5,-,-,CASTPPLYGAGPQHF,TGTGCCAGCACTCCTCCCCTCTACGGAGCGGGGCCCCAGCATTTT
TRBV12-3/TRBV12-4,TRBJ1-5,-,TRBD1,CASRPQGDQPQHF,TGTGCCAGCAGGCCCCAGGGGGATCAGCCCCAGCATTTT
TRBV4-2,TRBJ2-2,-,TRBD2,CASSQVIAGGSGTGELFF,TGTGCCAGCAGCCAAGTGATAGCGGGAGGATCAGGCACCGGGGAGCTGTTTTTT
TRBV6-5,TRBJ1-1,-,-,CASRRSGARNTEAFF,TGTGCCAGCAGACGCTCAGGGGCGAGGAACACTGAAGCTTTCTTT
TRBV5-5,TRBJ2-3,-,TRBD2,CASTLAGGPGDTQYF,TGTGCCAGCACTTTAGCGGGGGGGCCCGGAGATACGCAGTATTTT